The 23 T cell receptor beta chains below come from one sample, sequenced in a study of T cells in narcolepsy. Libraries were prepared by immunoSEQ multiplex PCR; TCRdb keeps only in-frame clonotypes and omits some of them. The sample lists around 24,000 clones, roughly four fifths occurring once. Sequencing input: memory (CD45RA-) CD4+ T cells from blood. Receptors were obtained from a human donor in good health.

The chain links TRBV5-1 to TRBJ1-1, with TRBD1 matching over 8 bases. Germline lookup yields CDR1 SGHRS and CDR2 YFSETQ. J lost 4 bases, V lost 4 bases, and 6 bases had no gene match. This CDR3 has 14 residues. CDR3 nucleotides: TGCGCCAGCAGCCCAAGTACAGGGGGCACTGAAGCTTTCTTT. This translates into CASSPSTGGTEAFF.

The DNA of the CDR3 is TGTGCCAGCAGCCAAGGTTCTGGAAACACCATATATTTT. Translated: CASSQGSGNTIYF. The chain links TRBV14 to TRBJ1-3; D ambiguous. Looked up from germline, CDR1 is SGHDN and CDR2 is FVKESK. V gave up 1 base and J gave up 1 base, with 2 bases separating them. The length of the CDR3 is 13 residues.

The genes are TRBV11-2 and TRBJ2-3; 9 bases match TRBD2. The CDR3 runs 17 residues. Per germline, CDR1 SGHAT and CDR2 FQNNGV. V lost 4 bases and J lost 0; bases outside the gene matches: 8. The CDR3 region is CASSSGTSFSSTDTQYF. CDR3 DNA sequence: TGTGCCAGCAGCTCGGGGACTAGCTTCTCTAGCACAGATACGCAGTATTTT.

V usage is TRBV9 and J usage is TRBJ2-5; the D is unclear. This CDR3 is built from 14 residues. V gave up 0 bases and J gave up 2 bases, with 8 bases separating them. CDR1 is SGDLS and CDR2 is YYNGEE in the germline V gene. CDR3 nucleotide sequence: TGTGCCAGCAGCGTAGGAAGGTCTCAAGAGACCCAGTACTTC. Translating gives CASSVGRSQETQYF.

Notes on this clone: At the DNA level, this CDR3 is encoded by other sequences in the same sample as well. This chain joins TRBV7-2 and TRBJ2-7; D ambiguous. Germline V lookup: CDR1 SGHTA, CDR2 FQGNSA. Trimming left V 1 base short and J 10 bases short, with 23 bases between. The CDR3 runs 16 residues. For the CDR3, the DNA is TGTGCCAGCAGCTTAGAAGCCGCTGTGGCAGGAGTCGAACAGTACTTC. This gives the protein CASSLEAAVAGVEQYF. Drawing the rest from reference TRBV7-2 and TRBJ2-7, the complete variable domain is GAGVSQSPSNKVTEKGKDVELRCDPISGHTALYWYRQSLGQGLEFLIYFQGNSAPDKSGLPSDRFSAERTGGSVSTLTIQRTQQEDSAVYLCASSLEAAVAGVEQYFGPGTRLTVT.

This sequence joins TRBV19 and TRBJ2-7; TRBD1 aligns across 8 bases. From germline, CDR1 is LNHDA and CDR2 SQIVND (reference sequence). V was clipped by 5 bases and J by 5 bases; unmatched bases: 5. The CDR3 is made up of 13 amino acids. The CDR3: CASSLDRADEQYF. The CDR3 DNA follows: TGTGCCAGTAGTCTGGACAGGGCGGACGAGCAGTACTTC.

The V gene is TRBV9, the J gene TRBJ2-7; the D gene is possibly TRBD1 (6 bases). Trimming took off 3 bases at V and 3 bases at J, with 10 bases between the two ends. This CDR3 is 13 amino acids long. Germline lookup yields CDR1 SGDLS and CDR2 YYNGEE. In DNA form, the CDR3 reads TGTGCCAGCAGCGGCAGGGGAGACTACGAGCAGTACTTC. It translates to CASSGRGDYEQYF.

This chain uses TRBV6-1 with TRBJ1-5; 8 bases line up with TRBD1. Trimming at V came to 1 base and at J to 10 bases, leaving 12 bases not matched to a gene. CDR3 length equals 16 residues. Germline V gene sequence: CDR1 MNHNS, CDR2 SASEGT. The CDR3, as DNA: TGTGCCAGCAGTGAAGGGACAGGGTCCCTATTCCTTCCCCAGCATTTT. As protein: CASSEGTGSLFLPQHF.

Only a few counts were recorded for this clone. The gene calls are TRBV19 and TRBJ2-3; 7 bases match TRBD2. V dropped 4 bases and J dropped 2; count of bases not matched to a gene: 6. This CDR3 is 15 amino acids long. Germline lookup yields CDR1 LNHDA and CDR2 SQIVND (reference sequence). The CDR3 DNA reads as TGTGCCAGTAGTAATTGGGCGGGAGACACAGATACGCAGTATTTT. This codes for CASSNWAGDTDTQYF.

CDR3 coding DNA: TGTGCCAGTCGGGTTAACCAAGAGACCCAGTACTTC. Translation: CASRVNQETQYF. The chain is built from TRBV7-9 and TRBJ2-5; D unresolved. The length of the CDR3 is 12 residues. The V gene lost 9 bases and the J gene lost 0 bases, with 8 bases spanning the gap. Germline V gene sequence: CDR1 SEHNR, CDR2 FQNEAQ (reference sequence). Full variable domain (missing parts from reference TRBV7-9 and TRBJ2-5): DTGVSQNPRHKITKRGQNVTFRCDPISEHNRLYWYRQTLGQGPEFLTYFQNEAQLEKSRLLSDRFSAERPKGSFSTLEIQRTEQGDSAMYLCASRVNQETQYFGPGTRLLVL.

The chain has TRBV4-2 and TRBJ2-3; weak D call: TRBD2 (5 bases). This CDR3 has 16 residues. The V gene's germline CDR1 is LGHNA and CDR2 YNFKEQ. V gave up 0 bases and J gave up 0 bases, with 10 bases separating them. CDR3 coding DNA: TGTGCCAGCAGCCAAGACCCGGGGTCTAGCACAGATACGCAGTATTTT. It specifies CASSQDPGSSTDTQYF.

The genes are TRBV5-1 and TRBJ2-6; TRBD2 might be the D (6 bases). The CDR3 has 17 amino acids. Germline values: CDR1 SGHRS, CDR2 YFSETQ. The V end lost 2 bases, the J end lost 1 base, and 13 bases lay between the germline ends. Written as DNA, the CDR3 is TGCGCCAGCAGCTTCGCAGGGAGGTTGTCTGGGGCCAACGTCCTGACTTTC. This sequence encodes CASSFAGRLSGANVLTF.

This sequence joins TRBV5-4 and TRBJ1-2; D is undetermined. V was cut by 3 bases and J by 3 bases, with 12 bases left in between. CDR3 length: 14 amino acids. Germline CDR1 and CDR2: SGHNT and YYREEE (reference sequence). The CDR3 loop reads CASSSMAEDYGYTF. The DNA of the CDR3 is TGTGCCAGCAGCTCCATGGCTGAAGACTATGGCTACACCTTC.

The CDR3 protein is CASSLRAGHEQFF. CDR3 bases: TGCGCCAGCAGCTTGAGGGCCGGGCATGAGCAGTTCTTC. V and J are TRBV5-1 and TRBJ2-1; D gene unclear. The CDR3 sequence is 13 residues long. Trimming pared 1 base from V and 8 bases from J, leaving 10 bases between. Per the germline V gene, CDR1 is SGHRS and CDR2 is YFSETQ.

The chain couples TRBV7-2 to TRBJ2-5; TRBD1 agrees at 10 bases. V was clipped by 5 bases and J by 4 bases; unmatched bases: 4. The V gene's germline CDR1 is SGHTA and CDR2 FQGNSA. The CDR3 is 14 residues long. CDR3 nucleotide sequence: TGTGCCAGCAGCCGACAGGGGGCCGGAGAGACCCAGTACTTC. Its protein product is CASSRQGAGETQYF.

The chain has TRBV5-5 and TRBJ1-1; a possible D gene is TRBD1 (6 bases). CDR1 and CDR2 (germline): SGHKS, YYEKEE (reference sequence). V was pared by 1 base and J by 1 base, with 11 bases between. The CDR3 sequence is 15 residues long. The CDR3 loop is CASSLLGATNTEAFF. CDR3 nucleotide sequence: TGTGCCAGCAGCTTGCTGGGGGCGACGAACACTGAAGCTTTCTTT. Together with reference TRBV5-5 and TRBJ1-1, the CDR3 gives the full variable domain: DAGVTQSPTHLIKTRGQQVTLRCSPISGHKSVSWYQQVLGQGPQFIFQYYEKEERGRGNFPDRFSARQFPNYSSELNVNALLLGDSALYLCASSLLGATNTEAFFGQGTRLTVV.

CDR3 in amino acids: CASTRDRGVTGELFF. CDR3 DNA: TGCGCCAGCACCCGGGACAGGGGGGTAACCGGGGAGCTGTTTTTT. The rearrangement uses TRBV4-1 and TRBJ2-2; TRBD1 aligns across 11 bases. The CDR3 spans 15 residues. Trimming cost V 7 bases and J 5 bases; bases outside gene matches: 6. The V gene's germline CDR1 is MGHRA and CDR2 YSYEKL.

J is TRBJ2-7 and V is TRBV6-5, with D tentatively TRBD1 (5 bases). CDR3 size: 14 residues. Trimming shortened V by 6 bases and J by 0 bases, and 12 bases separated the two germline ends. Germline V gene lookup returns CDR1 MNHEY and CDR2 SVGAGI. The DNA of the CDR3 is TGTGCCAGCAGCTCCGGACATAACTCCTACGAGCAGTACTTC. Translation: CASSSGHNSYEQYF.

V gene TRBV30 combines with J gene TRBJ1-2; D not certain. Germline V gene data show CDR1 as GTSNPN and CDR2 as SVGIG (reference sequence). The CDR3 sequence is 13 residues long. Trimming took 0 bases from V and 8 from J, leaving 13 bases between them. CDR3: CAWSVPSGGGYTF. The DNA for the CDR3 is TGTGCCTGGAGTGTACCCAGCGGAGGCGGCTACACCTTC.

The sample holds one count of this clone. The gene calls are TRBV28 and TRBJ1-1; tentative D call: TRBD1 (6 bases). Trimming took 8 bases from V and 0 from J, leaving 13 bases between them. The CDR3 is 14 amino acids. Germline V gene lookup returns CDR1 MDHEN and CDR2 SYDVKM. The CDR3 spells CASAPGAVNTEAFF. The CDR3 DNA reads TGTGCCAGCGCCCCAGGGGCGGTGAACACTGAAGCTTTCTTT.

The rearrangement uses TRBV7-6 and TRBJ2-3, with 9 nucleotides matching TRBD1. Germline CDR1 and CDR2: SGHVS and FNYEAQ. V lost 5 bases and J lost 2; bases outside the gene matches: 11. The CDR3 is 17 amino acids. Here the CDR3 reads CASSPRPGQGLTDTQYF. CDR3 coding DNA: TGTGCCAGCAGCCCACGACCGGGACAGGGACTCACAGATACGCAGTATTTT.

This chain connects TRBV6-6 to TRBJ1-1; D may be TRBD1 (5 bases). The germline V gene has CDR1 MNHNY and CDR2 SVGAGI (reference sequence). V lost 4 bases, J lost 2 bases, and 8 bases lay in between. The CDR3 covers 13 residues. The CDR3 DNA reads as TGTGCCAGCAGTTCACAGGTAAACACTGAAGCTTTCTTT. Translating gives CASSSQVNTEAFF.

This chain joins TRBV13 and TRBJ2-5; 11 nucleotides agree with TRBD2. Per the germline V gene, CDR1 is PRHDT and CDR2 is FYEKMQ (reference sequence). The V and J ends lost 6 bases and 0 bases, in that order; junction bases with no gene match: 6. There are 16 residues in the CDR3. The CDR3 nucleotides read TGTGCCAGCAGACTCCGACTAGCGGGGCACCAAGAGACCCAGTACTTC. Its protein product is CASRLRLAGHQETQYF.